The rows below give T cell receptor beta chains drawn from one sample of a study of blood T cell repertoires in COVID-19. Sequencing used immunoSEQ multiplex PCR; TCRdb keeps in-frame clones, though not all of them. This table has roughly 100,000 clones, 76% appearing once. Sequencing input: peripheral blood. Receptors originate from a man older than 75 with COVID-19, enrolled during active disease. CDR3s include the opening cysteine and the closing phenylalanine or tryptophan. D genes are given only for firm matches. A clone size is listed for some rows: how often the clone was seen (once, few, many), or a class if it is expanded.

V gene,clone size,D gene,J gene,CDR3 DNA,CDR3 protein
TRBV2,NA,NA,TRBJ2-6,TGTGCCAGCAGTGAAGCGCTGAGGATATTCTCTGGGGCCAACGTCCTGACTTTC,CASSEALRIFSGANVLTF
TRBV6-5,NA,TRBD1,TRBJ2-7,TGTGCCAGCTCCCGGGACAGAAGTGGCTACGAGCAGTACTTC,CASSRDRSGYEQYF
TRBV28,NA,NA,TRBJ2-5,TGTGCCAGCAGCCTGATTGAGAGACAGGAGACCCAGTACTTC,CASSLIERQETQYF
TRBV5-4,NA,NA,TRBJ1-2,TGTGCCAGCAGCTTGGGTACAGGCGGTCAAGGCTATGGCTACACCTTC,CASSLGTGGQGYGYTF
TRBV29-1,NA,TRBD2,TRBJ2-7,TGCAGCGTTCTCCCTAGCGGGGGTTTCGGCGAGCAGTACTTC,CSVLPSGGFGEQYF
TRBV2,NA,TRBD1,TRBJ1-6,TGTGCCAGCAGGGGACAGGGGGCGAGGAATTCACCCCTCCACTTT,CASRGQGARNSPLHF
TRBV27,NA,NA,TRBJ2-1,TGTGCCAGCAACGAGCAAGATTCCTACAATGAGCAGTTCTTC,CASNEQDSYNEQFF
TRBV11-1,NA,NA,TRBJ2-7,TGTGCCAGCACCGCACGAAGGAGCTCCTACGAGCAGTACTTC,CASTARRSSYEQYF
TRBV6-5,NA,NA,TRBJ1-5,TGTGCCAGCAGTTTAGGACAGTATAGCAATCAGCCCCAGCATTTT,CASSLGQYSNQPQHF
TRBV7-9,NA,NA,TRBJ1-1,TGTGCCAGCAGCCCCAAGCGAGCCCTGAACACTGAAGCTTTCTTT,CASSPKRALNTEAFF
TRBV5-1,NA,TRBD1,TRBJ1-4,TGCGCCAGCAGCCGGACAGGGGGCGATGAAAAACTGTTTTTT,CASSRTGGDEKLFF
TRBV6-1,NA,TRBD2,TRBJ2-1,TGTGCCAGCAGTGAAGCCCTAGCGGGAGAGCAGTTCTTC,CASSEALAGEQFF
TRBV7-2,NA,TRBD2,TRBJ2-5,TGTGCCAGCAGCTTCTTTAGCGGGAGCGGGGAGACCCAGTACTTC,CASSFFSGSGETQYF
TRBV2,few,TRBD1,TRBJ1-2,TGTGCCAGCAGTGAACAGGGGGACTATGGCTACACCTTC,CASSEQGDYGYTF
TRBV25-1,NA,TRBD2,TRBJ2-3,TGTGCCAGCGACTTCAGGGAGGGGGATACGCAGTATTTT,CASDFREGDTQYF
TRBV25-1,NA,NA,TRBJ1-2,TGTGCCAGCAGTGGATTAGTAGCCAGGGTCAACTATGGCTACACCTTC,CASSGLVARVNYGYTF
TRBV9,NA,NA,TRBJ2-1,TGTGCCAGCTCGTGGGGATGGGAGTCCTACAATGAGCAGTTCTTC,CASSWGWESYNEQFF
TRBV3-1/TRBV3-2,NA,TRBD1,TRBJ2-5,TGTGCCAGCGGAGCGGGGACAGGGGGCGAGGGGACCCAGTACTTC,CASGAGTGGEGTQYF
TRBV27,NA,NA,TRBJ2-7,TGTGCCAGCAGTCTAGATCCAGCTTATTCCGAGCAGTACTTC,CASSLDPAYSEQYF
TRBV29-1,once,NA,TRBJ1-1,TGCAGCGTTGGTCGGGGGACCGCTGAAGCTTTCTTT,CSVGRGTAEAFF
TRBV24-1,few,NA,TRBJ2-3,TGTGCCACCAGTGCCCAGACAGAGATCACAGATACGCAGTATTTT,CATSAQTEITDTQYF
TRBV27,NA,NA,TRBJ2-7,TGTGCCAGCAGTAACCCGCGGGGGACACCCCACTACGAGCAGTACTTC,CASSNPRGTPHYEQYF
TRBV10-3,NA,NA,TRBJ2-1,TGTGCCATCAGTGAGCGGGAACCTGGGAGGAATGAGCAGTTCTTC,CAISEREPGRNEQFF
TRBV28,NA,NA,TRBJ2-1,TGTGCCAGCAGTCCCAGGACAGGGAGGGGCAATGAGCAGTTCTTC,CASSPRTGRGNEQFF
TRBV28,NA,TRBD1,TRBJ2-2,TGTGCCAGCACCTCCTCCGGACAGGGGGCCGGGGAGCTGTTTTTT,CASTSSGQGAGELFF
TRBV4-1,NA,TRBD2,TRBJ2-7,TGCGCCAGCAGCCAGACTAGCGGGGGGGCCTACGAGCAGTACTTC,CASSQTSGGAYEQYF
TRBV10-3,NA,NA,TRBJ2-7,TGTGCCATCAGTGAGTCAGTAGGGAGCTACGAGCAGTACTTC,CAISESVGSYEQYF
TRBV5-1,NA,NA,TRBJ1-1,TGCGCCAGCAGCTTGGCGCCAGGGACTGAAGCTTTCTTT,CASSLAPGTEAFF
TRBV19,once,TRBD2,TRBJ2-4,TGTGCCAGTCGAACGGGGGCAAGCGGGAGGGCCTCTCTTCAGTACTTC,CASRTGASGRASLQYF
TRBV7-2,once,TRBD2,TRBJ2-3,TGTGCCAGCAGCTTAGCGCGGGGGACTAGCGGCACAGATACGCAGTATTTT,CASSLARGTSGTDTQYF
TRBV2,once,NA,TRBJ2-1,TGTGCCAGCAGTGAAAGGGTAGCGGCCTACAATGAGCAGTTCTTC,CASSERVAAYNEQFF
TRBV2,NA,TRBD1,TRBJ2-7,TGTGCCAGCAGTGCCGGGACAGGGAACTACGAGCAGTACTTC,CASSAGTGNYEQYF
TRBV10-3,NA,TRBD2,TRBJ2-2,TGTGCCACCCGGACTAGCGAGAACACCGGGGAGCTGTTTTTT,CATRTSENTGELFF
TRBV9,few,NA,TRBJ2-7,TGTGCCAGCAGCGTAAGCACGTTCGAGCAGTACTTC,CASSVSTFEQYF
TRBV7-9,NA,TRBD2,TRBJ2-1,TGTGCCAGCAGCTTACGAGGGAGCGGGAGAAGTAATGAGCAGTTCTTC,CASSLRGSGRSNEQFF
TRBV29-1,NA,NA,TRBJ2-7,TGCAGCGTCCTAAAGGGGTTTGAGCAGTACTTC,CSVLKGFEQYF
TRBV6-1,NA,TRBD1,TRBJ1-2,TGTGCCAGCAGTCTACAGGGGAGAGGTAACTATGGCTACACCTTC,CASSLQGRGNYGYTF